This T cell receptor beta chain is from a study of shared T cell receptors in the human thymus. Only a few counts were recorded for this clone. With 6 bases removed from V and 1 base from J, the gap between germline ends came to 9 bases. Looked up from germline, CDR1 is MNHEY and CDR2 is SVGAGI. The CDR3 covers 13 residues. Using immunoSEQ multiplex PCR, the repertoire was profiled, and TCRdb retains in-frame clones only, with some absent. Altogether some 760,000 clones are present, approximately 85% being singletons, with the ten largest covering 0.0095% to 0.013%. These data also featured in a second study, about human thymus T cells.

Sequenced: thymocytes. This chain joins TRBV6-5 and TRBJ1-1; weak D call: TRBD1 (6 bases). The sequence derives from a girl in the first two years of life with a congenital heart defect. The chain's CDR3 is CASSRTANTEAFF. Here the CDR3 DNA reads TGTGCCAGCAGCCGGACAGCGAACACTGAAGCTTTCTTT.